This T cell receptor (beta chain) was sequenced during a study of spatial heterogeneity in lung cancer. This clonotype is medium-sized. Every TCR cDNA molecule bore its own unique molecular identifier. TCRdb reanalysed the 5' RACE reads using MiXCR and keeps one entry per CDR3 protein. The top ten hold approximately 17% of the sample, which has under 7,000 distinct CDR3 sequences, about 8% seen once. Time point meaning: sample taken at primary tumor resection. 72 TRACERx patients with early, untreated non-small cell lung cancer donated samples. Whole RNA from tumor, nontumor lung or frozen PBMC was sequenced unsorted. The clonotype comes from a female donor with early-stage non-small cell lung cancer. The source was normal lung tissue next to the tumor, collected at surgery.

The CDR3, as DNA: TGTGCCAGCAGTGTTACGGGCAATCAGCCCCAGCATTTT. Residues: CASSVTGNQPQHF. V is TRBV6-1 and J is TRBJ1-5; D is uncertain. The ends were cut back, 4 bases at V and 2 bases at J, with 6 bases in the middle. There are 13 residues in the CDR3. Germline-derived CDR1 and CDR2 are MNHNS and SASEGT.